The 15 T cell receptor beta chains given below trace back to one sample, sequenced in a study of blood T cell repertoires in COVID-19. Produced via immunoSEQ multiplex PCR; TCRdb's table is partial and in-frame only. The table includes around 330,000 clones, 85% detected once. What was sequenced was PBMCs or T cells enriched from blood (not recorded which). These receptors were obtained from a woman aged 25 to 45 who had been exposed to COVID-19.

This clone was counted only a few times. The J gene is TRBJ2-3, the V gene TRBV27; TRBD2 is a possible D gene (6 bases). V lost 2 bases, J lost 4 bases, and 13 bases lay in between. There are 15 residues in the CDR3. Germline-derived CDR1 and CDR2 are MNHEY and SMNVEV (reference sequence). CDR3 protein: CASSLGTFPPDTQYF. The CDR3, as DNA: TGTGCCAGCAGTTTAGGGACTTTTCCCCCAGATACGCAGTATTTT.

Turning to this clone: In the same sample, other DNA sequences code for this CDR3. This sequence joins TRBV12-3 or TRBV12-4 and TRBJ2-7; the match to TRBD1 covers 7 bases. CDR3 length: 13 amino acids. The junction had 2 bases not matched to a gene; V was cut back by 3 bases and J by 3 bases. CDR3 sequence reads: CASSLAGGYEQYF. The CDR3, as DNA: TGTGCCAGCAGTTTGGCAGGGGGCTACGAGCAGTACTTC.

The chain has TRBV3-1 (or the pseudogene TRBV3-2) and TRBJ1-6; a possible D gene is TRBD1 (6 bases). Trimming stripped 7 bases from V and 6 bases from J, with 13 bases between. Germline CDR1 is LGHDT and CDR2 is YNNKEL (reference sequence). The CDR3 extends over 14 amino acids. The CDR3, as DNA: TGTGCCAGCAAACCCCAGGGGCGTAATTCACCCCTCCACTTT. Translated, it gives CASKPQGRNSPLHF.

The chain recombines TRBV6-2 or TRBV6-3 with TRBJ2-3; 8 positions match TRBD2. The germline V gene has CDR1 MNHEY and CDR2 SVGEGT. This CDR3 has 12 residues. J was trimmed by 11 bases and V by 5 bases; bases with no gene match: 6. The CDR3 loop reads CASSDGLAMQYF. DNA for the CDR3: TGTGCCAGCAGTGACGGACTAGCAATGCAGTATTTT.

This chain connects TRBV3-1 (or the pseudogene TRBV3-2) to TRBJ1-5, with D maybe TRBD1 (5 bases). CDR1 and CDR2 (germline): LGHDT, YNNKEL (reference sequence). V lost 4 bases and J 3 bases, leaving 10 bases between the germline ends. This CDR3 is 14 amino acids long. The CDR3 DNA sequence: TGTGCCAGCAGCCCAGACAGTACCAATCAGCCCCAGCATTTT. Its protein product is CASSPDSTNQPQHF.

The chain couples TRBV15 to TRBJ1-5; D unclear. The CDR3 loop spans 15 amino acids. Per germline, CDR1 LNHNV and CDR2 YYDKDF (reference sequence). Between the trimmed V and J ends, which lost 1 base and 7 bases, there was a span of 14 bases. The CDR3 region is CATSRVVSPGQPQHF. The DNA for the CDR3 is TGTGCCACCAGCAGAGTTGTCAGTCCGGGGCAGCCCCAGCATTTT. Full variable domain (outside the CDR3, taken from reference TRBV15 and TRBJ1-5): DAMVIQNPRYQVTQFGKPVTLSCSQTLNHNVMYWYQQKSSQAPKLLFHYYDKDFNNEADTPDNFQSRRPNTSFCFLDIRSPGLGDTAMYLCATSRVVSPGQPQHFGDGTRLSIL.

V is TRBV29-1 and J is TRBJ1-4, with TRBD1 identical over 8 bases. The CDR3 is made up of 14 amino acids. With 4 bases clipped from V and 8 bases from J, the junction kept 9 bases outside the gene matches. From germline, CDR1 is SQVTM and CDR2 ANQGSEA. Here the CDR3 reads CSVAPGTGGEKLFF. The CDR3 nucleotides read TGCAGCGTTGCCCCTGGGACAGGAGGAGAAAAACTGTTTTTT.

The rearrangement links TRBV7-6 to TRBJ1-1; tentatively, D is TRBD1 (6 bases). CDR1 is SGHVS, CDR2 FNYEAQ, per germline. The CDR3 spans 16 residues. The V and J ends lost 5 bases and 5 bases respectively, with 21 bases between them. CDR3 DNA: TGTGCCAGCAGCGCCATATCGGGGGGGCGAGGGACTGAAGCTTTCTTT. This codes for CASSAISGGRGTEAFF.

CDR3 loop: CASSMGLRRGAGGADTQYF. CDR3 DNA: TGTGCCAGTAGTATGGGTCTTCGACGAGGAGCGGGAGGAGCAGATACGCAGTATTTT. The chain is built from TRBV19 and TRBJ2-3; TRBD2 matches at 9 bases. The germline gives CDR1 LNHDA, CDR2 SQIVND (reference sequence). V was clipped by 3 bases and J by 4 bases; unmatched bases: 17. This CDR3 is built from 19 residues.

V usage is TRBV2 and J usage is TRBJ1-2; maybe TRBD1 (5 bases). The germline V gene encodes CDR1 SNHLY and CDR2 FYNNEI. The V end lost 8 bases, the J end lost 2 bases, and 9 bases lay between the germline ends. The CDR3 is 12 residues long. CDR3 nucleotide sequence: TGTGCCAGCCGGGACTCGAACTATGGCTACACCTTC. As protein: CASRDSNYGYTF.

This clone was seen once. The chain uses TRBV5-1 and TRBJ2-7; 10 nucleotides agree with TRBD2. The V and J ends lost 3 bases and 2 bases, in that order; junction bases with no gene match: 8. Looked up from germline, CDR1 is SGHRS and CDR2 is YFSETQ. The CDR3 is 16 residues long. The CDR3 DNA sequence: TGCGCCAGCAGCTCAATAACTAGCGGGACCCCCTACGAGCAGTACTTC. Its protein product is CASSSITSGTPYEQYF.

This clone was counted ten times or more. J is TRBJ1-3 and V is TRBV24-1; D unresolved. This CDR3 region has 13 residues. V was shortened by 1 base and J by 4 bases, with 4 bases between the two germline ends. From germline, CDR1 is KGHDR and CDR2 SFDVKD. DNA of the CDR3: TGTGCCACCAGTGATTTCACAGGAAACACCATATATTTT. Its protein is CATSDFTGNTIYF.

V is TRBV28 and J is TRBJ1-1; TRBD1 matches 9 bases. Germline lookup yields CDR1 MDHEN and CDR2 SYDVKM. With 4 bases clipped from V and 7 bases from J, the junction kept 7 bases outside the gene matches. The CDR3 is 14 amino acids. The CDR3 loop is CASSSQTGGREAFF. CDR3 DNA: TGTGCCAGCAGTTCCCAGACAGGGGGTCGTGAAGCTTTCTTT.

This CDR3 is CASSQVGLLGANVLTF. The CDR3 DNA follows: TGCGCCAGCAGCCAAGTTGGTCTCCTAGGGGCCAACGTCCTGACTTTC. The V gene is TRBV4-1, the J gene TRBJ2-6; no reliable D call. The CDR3 totals 16 residues. The germline V gene encodes CDR1 MGHRA and CDR2 YSYEKL. The V end lost 1 base, the J end lost 4 bases, and 11 bases lay between the germline ends.

The CDR3, as DNA: TGTGCCAGCAGGATGACAGGGGTTTCACCCCTCCACTTT. It is translated as CASRMTGVSPLHF. The chain uses TRBV28 and TRBJ1-6; TRBD1 matches 8 bases. V shed 6 bases and J 9 bases; nucleotides not matched to a gene: 4. Germline V lookup: CDR1 MDHEN, CDR2 SYDVKM. The CDR3 loop spans 13 amino acids.